These T cell receptor beta chains were read from a single sample in a study of cytomegalovirus exposure and HLA in healthy donors. TCRdb's table, derived via immunoSEQ multiplex PCR, lists solely in-frame clones and lacks some. The sample records 70,000 to 85,000 clones, roughly 63% being singletons. Sequenced sample: PBMCs. The receptors stem from a man younger than 45 in good health and CMV-seropositive. The CDR3 runs from the conserved cysteine through the conserved F or W. The D gene is left open where the match is weak. The size of a clone is reported for some rows only, either as once, few or many, or as a class for expanded clones.

cdr3_nt,cdr3_aa,clone_size,j_call,v_call,d_call
TGTGCCAGCAGCTTATCAGGGGGCGAGTACAATGAGCAGTTCTTC,CASSLSGGEYNEQFF,-,TRBJ2-1,TRBV7-9,TRBD1
TGTGCCAGCAGCCCCCGGGGGGGCACCTACGAGCAGTACTTC,CASSPRGGTYEQYF,few,TRBJ2-7,TRBV7-6,TRBD2
TGCACCAGCAGCCAACGAGCGGGAGCGAACACCGGGGAGCTGTTTTTT,CTSSQRAGANTGELFF,few,TRBJ2-2,TRBV1,-
TGTGCCAGCAGCTTAGCAGGGGCCCCACAAGAGACCCAGTACTTC,CASSLAGAPQETQYF,-,TRBJ2-5,TRBV7-2,-
TGTGCCAGCAGTCTAGCGGGAGGAGGTGAGACCCAGTACTTC,CASSLAGGGETQYF,-,TRBJ2-5,TRBV28,TRBD2
TGTGCCAGCACACCCCCCTCGGGCTACGAGCAGTACTTC,CASTPPSGYEQYF,-,TRBJ2-7,TRBV27,-
TGCAGCGTTGAAGAACGCGCGGGACGAGAATCGAGCTATGGCTACACCTTC,CSVEERAGRESSYGYTF,-,TRBJ1-2,TRBV29-1,-
TGTGCCAGTAGTATGGGCAGGGGGATCGAGCAGTACTTC,CASSMGRGIEQYF,-,TRBJ2-7,TRBV19,TRBD1
TGTGCCAGCAGCTTAGGACAGAGGATTGCCGGGGAGCTGTTTTTT,CASSLGQRIAGELFF,-,TRBJ2-2,TRBV11-2,-
TGCGCCAGCAGCTTGTCTGGACAGTACGAGCAGTACTTC,CASSLSGQYEQYF,-,TRBJ2-7,TRBV5-1,-
TGTGCCAGCAGCTTATGGGGGCGGGGGCAGAGATTCTATGGCTACACCTTC,CASSLWGRGQRFYGYTF,-,TRBJ1-2,TRBV7-9,-
TGTGCCAGCAGCGTGGGACAGGGAGCCTACGAGCAGTACTTC,CASSVGQGAYEQYF,-,TRBJ2-7,TRBV9,TRBD1
TGTGCCAGCAGCTCCCGACAGGGAGACACCGGGGAGCTGTTTTTT,CASSSRQGDTGELFF,-,TRBJ2-2,TRBV7-3,TRBD1